The present entry profiles one TCR beta chain with its context. The source of the sample is a study of T cell changes during pregnancy in multiple sclerosis. V was clipped by 6 bases and J by 2 bases; unmatched bases: 0. CDR3 length: 12 amino acids. Germline V gene sequence: CDR1 MNHEY, CDR2 SMNVEV (reference sequence). The protocol was immunoSEQ multiplex PCR, while the TCRdb copy is restricted to in-frame clones and leaves out a portion. The sample lists about 59,000 clones; roughly 92% were seen once. V usage is TRBV27 and J usage is TRBJ2-7, with TRBD1 matching 8 bases. The source is a female donor with multiple sclerosis, enrolled in a pregnancy study. The sequencing here drew on CD8+ T cells from peripheral blood mononuclear cells, taken in the third trimester of pregnancy. CDR3 sequence: CASRGQAYEQYF. The CDR3 bases are TGTGCCAGCAGGGGACAGGCCTACGAGCAGTACTTC.